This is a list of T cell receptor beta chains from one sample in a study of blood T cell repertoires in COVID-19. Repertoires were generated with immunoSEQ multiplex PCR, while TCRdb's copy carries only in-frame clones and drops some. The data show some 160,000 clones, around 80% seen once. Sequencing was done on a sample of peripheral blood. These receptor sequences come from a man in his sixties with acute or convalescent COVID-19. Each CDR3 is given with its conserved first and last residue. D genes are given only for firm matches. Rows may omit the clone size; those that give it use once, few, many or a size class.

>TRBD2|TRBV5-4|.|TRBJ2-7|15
CASSSLKRGSYEQYF
TGTGCCAGCAGCTCTCTCAAGCGGGGATCCTACGAGCAGTACTTC
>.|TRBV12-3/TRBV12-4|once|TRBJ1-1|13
CASRKTGATEAFF
TGTGCCAGCAGAAAGACAGGAGCCACTGAAGCTTTCTTT
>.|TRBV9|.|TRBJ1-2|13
CASSVQGVDGYTF
TGTGCCAGCAGCGTGCAGGGTGTCGATGGCTACACCTTC
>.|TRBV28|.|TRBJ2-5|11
CASRAQETQYF
TGTGCCAGCAGGGCCCAAGAGACCCAGTACTTC
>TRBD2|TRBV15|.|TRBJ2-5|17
CATSRPYQGGAQETQYF
TGTGCCACCAGCAGACCTTACCAGGGAGGGGCACAAGAGACCCAGTACTTC
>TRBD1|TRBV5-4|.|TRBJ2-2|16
CASSQRQGRNTGELFF
TGTGCCAGCAGCCAAAGACAGGGGCGGAACACCGGGGAGCTGTTTTTT
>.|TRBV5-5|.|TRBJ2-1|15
CASSSPPGQNNEQFF
TGTGCCAGCAGCTCGCCTCCGGGACAAAACAATGAGCAGTTCTTC
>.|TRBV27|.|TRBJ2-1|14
CASRGGNSYNEQFF
TGTGCCAGCAGAGGCGGGAACTCCTACAATGAGCAGTTCTTC
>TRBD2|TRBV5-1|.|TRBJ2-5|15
CASSELAGRLETQYF
TGCGCCAGCAGCGAACTAGCGGGAAGACTGGAGACCCAGTACTTC
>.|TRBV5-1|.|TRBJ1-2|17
CASSPRGDDVTNYGYTF
TGCGCCAGCAGCCCTCGGGGGGACGATGTTACTAACTATGGCTACACCTTC
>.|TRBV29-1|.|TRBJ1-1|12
CSVDRARTEAFF
TGCAGCGTTGACAGGGCGCGCACTGAAGCTTTCTTT
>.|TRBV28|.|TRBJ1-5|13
CASTPGYYQPQHF
TGTGCCAGCACCCCAGGGTACTATCAGCCCCAGCATTTT
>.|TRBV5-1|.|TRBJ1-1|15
CASSAGGQAPQEAFF
TGCGCCAGCAGCGCGGGTGGGCAGGCGCCTCAAGAAGCTTTCTTT
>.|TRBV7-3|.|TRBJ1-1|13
CASRWTDNTEAFF
TGTGCCAGCAGATGGACAGATAACACTGAAGCTTTCTTT
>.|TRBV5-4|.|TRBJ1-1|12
CASSSPSTEAFF
TGTGCCAGCAGCTCCCCATCCACTGAAGCTTTCTTT
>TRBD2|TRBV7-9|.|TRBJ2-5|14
CASSPLGGVATQYF
TGTGCCAGCAGCCCATTGGGGGGGGTTGCGACCCAGTACTTC
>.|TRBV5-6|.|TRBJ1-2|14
CASSHWGSNYGYTF
TGTGCCAGCAGCCACTGGGGCAGTAACTATGGCTACACCTTC
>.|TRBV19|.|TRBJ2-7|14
CASSISPTGYEQYF
TGTGCCAGTAGTATATCGCCGACAGGCTACGAGCAGTACTTC
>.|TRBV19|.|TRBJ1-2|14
CASSGDLRGYGYTF
TGTGCCAGTAGTGGGGATCTGCGGGGCTATGGCTACACCTTC
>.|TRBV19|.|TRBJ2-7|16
CASSIGSAGSPYEQYF
TGTGCCAGTAGTATAGGGTCGGCGGGAAGTCCCTACGAGCAGTACTTC
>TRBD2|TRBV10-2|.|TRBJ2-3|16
CASSDLAGTGEVTQYF
TGCGCCAGCAGTGATTTAGCGGGAACGGGCGAGGTTACGCAGTATTTT
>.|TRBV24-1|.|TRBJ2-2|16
CATSDSGVANTGELFF
TGTGCCACCAGTGATTCAGGGGTCGCGAACACCGGGGAGCTGTTTTTT
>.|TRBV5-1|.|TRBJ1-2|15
CASSSGDGGHYGYTF
TGCGCCAGCAGCTCGGGGGATGGGGGACACTATGGCTACACCTTC
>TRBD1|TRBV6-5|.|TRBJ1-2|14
CASRKDRGNYGYTF
TGTGCCAGCAGGAAGGACAGGGGTAACTATGGCTACACCTTC
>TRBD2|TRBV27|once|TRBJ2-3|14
CASSLGRGADTQYF
TGTGCCAGCAGTCTGGGGAGGGGCGCAGATACGCAGTATTTT
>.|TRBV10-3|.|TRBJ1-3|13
CAISDSSGNTIYF
TGTGCCATCAGCGACAGTAGCGGAAACACCATATATTTT
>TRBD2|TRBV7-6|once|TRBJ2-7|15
CASSREGREFNEQYF
TGTGCCAGCAGCCGGGAGGGGCGTGAGTTCAACGAGCAGTACTTC
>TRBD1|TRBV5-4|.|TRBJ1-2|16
CASSLGGDSSNYGYTF
TGTGCCAGCAGCTTGGGGGGGGACAGCTCTAACTATGGCTACACCTTC
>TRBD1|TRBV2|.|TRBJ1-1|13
CASNRDRAEGAFF
TGTGCCAGCAATCGGGACAGGGCCGAGGGAGCTTTCTTT
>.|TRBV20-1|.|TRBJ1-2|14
CSASDLRGGYGYTF
TGCAGTGCTAGTGATTTAAGGGGAGGCTATGGCTACACCTTC
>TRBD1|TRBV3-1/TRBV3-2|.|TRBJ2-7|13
CASQPGQVNEQYF
TGTGCCAGCCAACCGGGACAGGTTAACGAGCAGTACTTC
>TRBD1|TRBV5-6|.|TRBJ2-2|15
CASSLQGVGTGELFF
TGTGCCAGCAGCTTGCAGGGGGTTGGCACCGGGGAGCTGTTTTTT
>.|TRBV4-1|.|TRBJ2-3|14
CASSHRQGADTQYF
TGCGCCAGCAGCCACCGACAAGGGGCAGATACGCAGTATTTT
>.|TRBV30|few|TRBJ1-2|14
CAWTRLREGYGYTF
TGTGCCTGGACCAGGCTCAGGGAGGGTTATGGCTACACCTTC
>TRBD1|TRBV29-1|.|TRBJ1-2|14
CSVGRSGTGHGYTF
TGCAGCGTTGGCCGGAGCGGGACAGGGCATGGCTACACCTTC
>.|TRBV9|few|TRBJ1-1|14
CASSVEGVNTEAFF
TGTGCCAGCAGCGTAGAGGGGGTTAACACTGAAGCTTTCTTT
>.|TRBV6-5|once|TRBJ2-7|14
CASSYSRETYEQYF
TGTGCCAGCAGTTACTCCCGGGAAACCTACGAGCAGTACTTC
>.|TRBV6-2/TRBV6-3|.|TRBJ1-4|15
CASSQHSGLGEKLFF
TGTGCCAGCAGTCAACATTCGGGTCTTGGGGAAAAACTGTTTTTT
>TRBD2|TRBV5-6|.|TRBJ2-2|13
CASSLTGGGELFF
TGTGCCAGCAGCTTGACGGGGGGCGGGGAGCTGTTTTTT
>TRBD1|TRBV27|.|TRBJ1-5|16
CASSFRGQGATQPQHF
TGTGCCAGCAGTTTTCGGGGACAGGGGGCGACTCAGCCCCAGCATTTT
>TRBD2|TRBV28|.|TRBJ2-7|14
CASSLSSGRHEQYF
TGTGCCAGCAGTTTATCTAGCGGCAGACACGAGCAGTACTTC
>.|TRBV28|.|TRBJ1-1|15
CASSLAGGKDTEAFF
TGTGCCAGCAGTTTAGCCGGGGGAAAGGACACTGAAGCTTTCTTT
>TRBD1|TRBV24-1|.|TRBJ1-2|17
CATSTSIQGAANYGYTF
TGTGCCACCAGTACTTCTATCCAGGGGGCGGCTAACTATGGCTACACCTTC
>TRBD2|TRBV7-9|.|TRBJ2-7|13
CASSFQGGLEQYF
TGTGCCAGCAGCTTCCAGGGAGGGCTCGAGCAGTACTTC
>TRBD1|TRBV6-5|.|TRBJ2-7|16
CASSYSGPRQGYEQYF
TGTGCCAGCAGTTACTCAGGTCCGAGACAGGGTTACGAGCAGTACTTC